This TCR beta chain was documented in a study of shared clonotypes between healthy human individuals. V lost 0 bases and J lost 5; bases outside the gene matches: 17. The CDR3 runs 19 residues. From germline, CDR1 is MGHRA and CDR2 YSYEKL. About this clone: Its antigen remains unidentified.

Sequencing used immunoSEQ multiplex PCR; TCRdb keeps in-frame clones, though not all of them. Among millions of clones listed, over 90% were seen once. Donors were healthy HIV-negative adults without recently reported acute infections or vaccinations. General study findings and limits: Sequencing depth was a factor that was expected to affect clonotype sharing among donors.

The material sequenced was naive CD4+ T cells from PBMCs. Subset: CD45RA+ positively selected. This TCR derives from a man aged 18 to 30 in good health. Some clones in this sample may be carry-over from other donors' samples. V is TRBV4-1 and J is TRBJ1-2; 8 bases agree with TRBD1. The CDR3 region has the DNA TGCGCCAGCAGCCAAGATCAAGGACAGGGACGAGTGACTAGGTATGGCTACACCTTC. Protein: CASSQDQGQGRVTRYGYTF.